This TCR beta chain was retrieved from a study of shared clonotypes between healthy human individuals. Germline loops: CDR1 LNHDA, CDR2 SQIVND (reference sequence). V was trimmed by 4 bases and J by 3 bases, leaving 22 bases between them. This CDR3 comprises 17 residues. For this clone: Its specificity is not known.

The naive CD8 fraction comprised CD45RO-negative cells positively selected for CCR7 and excluded terminally differentiated effector memory CD45RA+ cells. Donors were Caucasian adults residing in Nashville, Tennessee, USA. Study observations and caveats: In general, naive subsets displayed greater estimated richness than memory subsets did. Non-shared clonotypes had lower generation probabilities than clonotypes shared by all four sorted-subset donors.

The method was immunoSEQ multiplex PCR; TCRdb's version includes in-frame clones alone and lacks a portion of them. The sample holds about 2,100,000 clones, roughly 91% seen once. The origin of this receptor is a man aged 18 to 30 in good health. Some clones in this sample may be carry-over from other donors' samples. The chain carries TRBV19 and TRBJ2-7; the D gene could be TRBD1 or TRBD2 (5 bases each). Sample: naive CD8+ T cells from PBMCs. The CDR3 nucleotides are TGTGCCAGTAGTACTACGGGACGGCTTAACTCCTTCTACGAGCAGTACTTC. This gives the protein CASSTTGRLNSFYEQYF.